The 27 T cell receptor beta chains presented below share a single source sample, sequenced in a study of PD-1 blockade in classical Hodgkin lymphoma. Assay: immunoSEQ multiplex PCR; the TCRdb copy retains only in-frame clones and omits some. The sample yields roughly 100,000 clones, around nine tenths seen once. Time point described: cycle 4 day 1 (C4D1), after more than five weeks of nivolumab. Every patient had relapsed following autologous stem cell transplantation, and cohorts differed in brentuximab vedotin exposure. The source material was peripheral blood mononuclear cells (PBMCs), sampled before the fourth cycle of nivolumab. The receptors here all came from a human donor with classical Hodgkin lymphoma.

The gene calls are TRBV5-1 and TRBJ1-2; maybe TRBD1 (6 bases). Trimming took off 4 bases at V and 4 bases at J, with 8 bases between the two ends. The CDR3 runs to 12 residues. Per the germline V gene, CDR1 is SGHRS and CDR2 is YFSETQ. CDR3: CASSPQGYGYTF. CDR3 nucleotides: TGCGCCAGCAGCCCACAGGGCTATGGCTACACCTTC.

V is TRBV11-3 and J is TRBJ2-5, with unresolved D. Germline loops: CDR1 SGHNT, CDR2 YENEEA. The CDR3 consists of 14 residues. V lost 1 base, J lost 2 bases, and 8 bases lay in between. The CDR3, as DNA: TGTGCCAGCAGCTTAGGGCACCCACAAGAGACCCAGTACTTC. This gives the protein CASSLGHPQETQYF.

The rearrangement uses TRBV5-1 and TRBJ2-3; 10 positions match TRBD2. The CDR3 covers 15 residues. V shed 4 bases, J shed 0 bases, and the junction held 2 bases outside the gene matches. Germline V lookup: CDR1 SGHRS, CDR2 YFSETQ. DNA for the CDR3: TGCGCCAGCAGCCTTAGCGGGGGGAGCACAGATACGCAGTATTTT. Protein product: CASSLSGGSTDTQYF.

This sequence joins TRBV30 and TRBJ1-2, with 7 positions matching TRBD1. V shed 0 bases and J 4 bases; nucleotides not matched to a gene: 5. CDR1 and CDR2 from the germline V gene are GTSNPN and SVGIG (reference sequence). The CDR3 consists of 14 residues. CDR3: CAWSVTGDSYGYTF. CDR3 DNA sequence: TGTGCCTGGAGTGTAACGGGGGACAGCTATGGCTACACCTTC.

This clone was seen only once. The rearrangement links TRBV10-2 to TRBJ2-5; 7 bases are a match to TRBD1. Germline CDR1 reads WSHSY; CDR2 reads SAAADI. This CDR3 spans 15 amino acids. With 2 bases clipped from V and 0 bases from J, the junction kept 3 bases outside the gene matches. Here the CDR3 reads CASSEPGTDQETQYF. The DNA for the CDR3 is TGCGCCAGCAGTGAGCCCGGGACAGACCAAGAGACCCAGTACTTC.

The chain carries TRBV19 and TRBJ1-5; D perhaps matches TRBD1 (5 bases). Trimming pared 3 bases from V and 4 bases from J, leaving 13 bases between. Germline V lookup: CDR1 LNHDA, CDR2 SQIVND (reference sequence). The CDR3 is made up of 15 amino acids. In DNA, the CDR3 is TGTGCCAGTAGTATTGAGTGGGGCGTGAATCAGCCCCAGCATTTT. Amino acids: CASSIEWGVNQPQHF.

This CDR3 is CASSIRQGGTGELFF. CDR3 in DNA: TGTGCCAGTAGTATAAGACAGGGCGGAACCGGGGAGCTGTTTTTT. The rearrangement joins TRBV19 to TRBJ2-2; 7 bases fit TRBD1. Germline V CDR1 and CDR2: LNHDA, SQIVND (reference sequence). The CDR3 totals 15 residues. Trimming at V came to 2 bases and at J to 5 bases, leaving 5 bases not matched to a gene.

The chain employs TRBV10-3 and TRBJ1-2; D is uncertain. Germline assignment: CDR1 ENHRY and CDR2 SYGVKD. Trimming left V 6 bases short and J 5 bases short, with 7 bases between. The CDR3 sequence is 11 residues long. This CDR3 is CAIRSSYGYTF. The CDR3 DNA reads TGTGCCATCAGGTCTAGTTATGGCTACACCTTC.

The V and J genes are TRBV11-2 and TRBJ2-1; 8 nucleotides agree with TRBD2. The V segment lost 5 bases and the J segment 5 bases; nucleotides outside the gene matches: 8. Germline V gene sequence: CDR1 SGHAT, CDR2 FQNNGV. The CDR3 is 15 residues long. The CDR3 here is CASSHQRSGDNEQFF. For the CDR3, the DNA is TGTGCCAGCAGCCACCAACGTAGCGGGGACAATGAGCAGTTCTTC. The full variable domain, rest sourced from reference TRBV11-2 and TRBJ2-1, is EAGVAQSPRYKIIEKRQSVAFWCNPISGHATLYWYQQILGQGPKLLIQFQNNGVVDDSQLPKDRFSAERLKGVDSTLKIQPAKLEDSAVYLCASSHQRSGDNEQFFGPGTRLTVL.

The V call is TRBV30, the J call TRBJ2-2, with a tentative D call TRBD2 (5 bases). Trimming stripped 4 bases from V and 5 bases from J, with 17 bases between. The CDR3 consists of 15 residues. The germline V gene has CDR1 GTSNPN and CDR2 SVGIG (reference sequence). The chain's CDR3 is CAWTPESRVTGELFF. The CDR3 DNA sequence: TGTGCCTGGACCCCGGAGTCGCGGGTGACCGGGGAGCTGTTTTTT.

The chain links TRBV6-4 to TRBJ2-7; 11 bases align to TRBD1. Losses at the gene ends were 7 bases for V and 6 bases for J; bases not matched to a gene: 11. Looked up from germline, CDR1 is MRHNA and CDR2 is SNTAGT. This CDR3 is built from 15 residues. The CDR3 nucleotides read TGTGCCAGCATCGACCCCGGGACAGGGGGACTCGAGCAGTACTTC. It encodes CASIDPGTGGLEQYF.

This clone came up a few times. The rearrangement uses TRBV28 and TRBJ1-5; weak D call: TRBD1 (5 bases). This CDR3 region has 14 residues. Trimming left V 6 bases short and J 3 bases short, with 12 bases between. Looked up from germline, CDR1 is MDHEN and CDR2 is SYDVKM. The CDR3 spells CASRAEGNNQPQHF. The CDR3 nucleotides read TGTGCCAGCAGGGCGGAGGGGAACAATCAGCCCCAGCATTTT.

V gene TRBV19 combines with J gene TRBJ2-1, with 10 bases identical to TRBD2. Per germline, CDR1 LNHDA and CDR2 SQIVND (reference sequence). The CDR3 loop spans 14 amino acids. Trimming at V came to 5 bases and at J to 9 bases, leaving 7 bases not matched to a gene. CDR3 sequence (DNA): TGTGCCAGTAGTCCCCGGACTAGCGGTCGTGAGCAGTTCTTC. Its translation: CASSPRTSGREQFF.

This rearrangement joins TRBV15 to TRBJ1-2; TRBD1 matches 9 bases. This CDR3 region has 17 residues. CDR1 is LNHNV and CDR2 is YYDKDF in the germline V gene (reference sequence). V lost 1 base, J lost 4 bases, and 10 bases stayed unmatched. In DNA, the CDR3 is TGTGCCACCAGCAGAGGGACAGGGGCTATGGGTACCTATGGCTACACCTTC. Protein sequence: CATSRGTGAMGTYGYTF.

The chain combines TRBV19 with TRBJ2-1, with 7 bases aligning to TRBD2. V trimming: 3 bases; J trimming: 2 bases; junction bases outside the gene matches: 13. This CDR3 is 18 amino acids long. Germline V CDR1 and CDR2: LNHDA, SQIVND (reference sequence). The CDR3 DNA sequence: TGTGCCAGTAGTATTAAAAGTCCCGCTGCGGGAGCCTACAATGAGCAGTTCTTC. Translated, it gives CASSIKSPAAGAYNEQFF.

DNA for the CDR3: TGCGCCAGCAGCTCGACAGGGGCGGCGATTAATGAAAAACTGTTTTTT. Amino acid sequence: CASSSTGAAINEKLFF. V and J are TRBV5-1 and TRBJ1-4; 8 nucleotides match TRBD1. Germline lookup yields CDR1 SGHRS and CDR2 YFSETQ. This CDR3 contains 16 residues. The V and J ends lost 3 bases and 4 bases, in that order; junction bases with no gene match: 8.

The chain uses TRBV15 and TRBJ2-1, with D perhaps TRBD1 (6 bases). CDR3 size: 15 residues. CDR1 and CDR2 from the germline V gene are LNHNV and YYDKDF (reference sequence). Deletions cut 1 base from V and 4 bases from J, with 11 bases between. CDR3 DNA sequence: TGTGCCACCAGCAGAGCTACAGGGCTATACAATGAGCAGTTCTTC. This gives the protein CATSRATGLYNEQFF. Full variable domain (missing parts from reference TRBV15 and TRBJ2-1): DAMVIQNPRYQVTQFGKPVTLSCSQTLNHNVMYWYQQKSSQAPKLLFHYYDKDFNNEADTPDNFQSRRPNTSFCFLDIRSPGLGDTAMYLCATSRATGLYNEQFFGPGTRLTVL.

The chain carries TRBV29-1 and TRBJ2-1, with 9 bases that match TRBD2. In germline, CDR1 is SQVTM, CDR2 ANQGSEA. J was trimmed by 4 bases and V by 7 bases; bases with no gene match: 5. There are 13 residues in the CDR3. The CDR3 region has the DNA TGCAGCGAGACTAGCGGAAGATACAATGAGCAGTTCTTC. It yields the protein CSETSGRYNEQFF.

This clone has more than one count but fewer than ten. CDR3 sequence (DNA): TGTGCCAGCAGCCCGACTAGCGGGAGACTTTTCTCCGAGCAGTACTTC. Translation: CASSPTSGRLFSEQYF. This rearrangement joins TRBV12-1 to TRBJ2-7; the listed D gene, TRBD2, was not tested against the DNA. TRBV12-1 corresponds to a pseudogene. The CDR3 length is 16 residues.

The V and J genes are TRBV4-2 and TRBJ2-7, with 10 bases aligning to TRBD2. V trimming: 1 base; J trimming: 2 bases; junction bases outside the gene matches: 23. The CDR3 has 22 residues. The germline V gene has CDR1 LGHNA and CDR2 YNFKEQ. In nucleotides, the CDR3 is TGTGCCAGCAGCCAAGGAGTCATTCAACTAGCGGGATACACCGAATACCCCTACGAGCAGTACTTC. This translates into CASSQGVIQLAGYTEYPYEQYF.

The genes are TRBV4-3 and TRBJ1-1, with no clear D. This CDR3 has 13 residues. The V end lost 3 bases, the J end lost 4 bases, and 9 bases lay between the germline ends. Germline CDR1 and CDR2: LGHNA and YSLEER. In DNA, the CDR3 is TGCGCCAGCAGCCAGAGTTTGGGCACTGAAGCTTTCTTT. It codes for CASSQSLGTEAFF.

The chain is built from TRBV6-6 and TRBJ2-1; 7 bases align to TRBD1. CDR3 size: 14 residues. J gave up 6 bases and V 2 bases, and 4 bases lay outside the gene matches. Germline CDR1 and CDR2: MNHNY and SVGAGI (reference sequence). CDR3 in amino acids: CASSYESGGNEQFF. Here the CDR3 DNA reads TGTGCCAGCAGTTACGAGTCAGGGGGCAATGAGCAGTTCTTC.

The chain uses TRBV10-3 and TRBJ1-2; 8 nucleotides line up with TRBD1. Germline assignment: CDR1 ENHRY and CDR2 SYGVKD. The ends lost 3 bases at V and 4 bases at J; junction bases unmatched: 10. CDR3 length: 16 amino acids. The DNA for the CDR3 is TGTGCCATCAGTGACGGGATGACAGGGGACACCTATGGCTACACCTTC. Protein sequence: CAISDGMTGDTYGYTF.

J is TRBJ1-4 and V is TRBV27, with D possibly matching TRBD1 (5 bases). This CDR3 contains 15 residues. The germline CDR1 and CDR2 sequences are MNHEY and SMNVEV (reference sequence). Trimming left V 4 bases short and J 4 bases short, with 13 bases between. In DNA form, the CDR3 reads TGTGCCAGCAGTTCCTACAGGTCTCTTAATGAAAAACTGTTTTTT. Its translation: CASSSYRSLNEKLFF.

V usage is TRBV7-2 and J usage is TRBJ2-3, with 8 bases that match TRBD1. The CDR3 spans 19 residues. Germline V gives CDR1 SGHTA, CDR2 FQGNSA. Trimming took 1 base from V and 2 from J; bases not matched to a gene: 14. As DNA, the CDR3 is TGTGCCAGCAGCTTAGTTTTATCGGGCAGGGGGCGGGTCACAGATACGCAGTATTTT. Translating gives CASSLVLSGRGRVTDTQYF. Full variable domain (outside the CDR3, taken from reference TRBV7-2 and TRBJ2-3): GAGVSQSPSNKVTEKGKDVELRCDPISGHTALYWYRQSLGQGLEFLIYFQGNSAPDKSGLPSDRFSAERTGGSVSTLTIQRTQQEDSAVYLCASSLVLSGRGRVTDTQYFGPGTRLTVL.

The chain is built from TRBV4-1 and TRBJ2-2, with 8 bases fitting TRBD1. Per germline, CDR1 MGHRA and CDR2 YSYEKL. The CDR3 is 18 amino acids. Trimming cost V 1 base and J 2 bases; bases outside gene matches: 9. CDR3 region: CASSQGAQGGKNTGELFF. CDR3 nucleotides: TGCGCCAGCAGCCAAGGGGCACAGGGGGGAAAAAACACCGGGGAGCTGTTTTTT.

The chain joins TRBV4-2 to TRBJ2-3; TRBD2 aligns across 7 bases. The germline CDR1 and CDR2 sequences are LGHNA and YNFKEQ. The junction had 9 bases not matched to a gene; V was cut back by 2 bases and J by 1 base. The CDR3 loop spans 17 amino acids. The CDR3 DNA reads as TGTGCCAGCAGCCAAATTGGGCGGGAGAGGGGCACAGATACGCAGTATTTT. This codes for CASSQIGRERGTDTQYF.